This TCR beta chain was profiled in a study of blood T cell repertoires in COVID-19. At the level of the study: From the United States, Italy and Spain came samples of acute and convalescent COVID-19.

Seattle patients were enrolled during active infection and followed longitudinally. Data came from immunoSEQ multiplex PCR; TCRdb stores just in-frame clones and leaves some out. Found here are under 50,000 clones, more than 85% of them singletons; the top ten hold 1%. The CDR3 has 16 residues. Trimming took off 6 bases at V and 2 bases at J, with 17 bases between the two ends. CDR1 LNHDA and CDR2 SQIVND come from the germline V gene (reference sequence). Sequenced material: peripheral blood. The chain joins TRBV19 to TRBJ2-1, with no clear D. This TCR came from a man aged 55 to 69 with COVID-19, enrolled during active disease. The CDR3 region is CASRLRVSSPYNEQFF. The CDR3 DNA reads TGTGCCAGTAGACTACGTGTCAGCAGCCCCTACAATGAGCAGTTCTTC.